These 5 T cell receptor beta chains were sequenced from one sample in a study of shared clonotypes between healthy human individuals. Sequencing used immunoSEQ multiplex PCR; TCRdb keeps in-frame clones, though not all of them. The table records around 1,100,000 clones, around 77% of them present only once. The sequenced material came from memory CD4+ T cells from PBMCs. Subset indicated: CD45RA-negative fraction. The receptors originated from a man younger than 35 in good health. Some clones in this sample may be carry-over from other donors' samples.

This sequence joins TRBV5-8 and TRBJ2-7; unclear D gene. Per germline, CDR1 SGHTS and CDR2 YDEGEE. CDR3 length: 14 residues. Trimming left V 4 bases short and J 8 bases short, with 19 bases between. CDR3 nucleotides: TGTGCCAGCAGCCCCGATGGGGAAGGGCATAAGCAGTACTTC. This encodes CASSPDGEGHKQYF.

V gene TRBV7-2 combines with J gene TRBJ2-5, with unresolved D. This CDR3 region has 16 residues. In germline, CDR1 is SGHTA, CDR2 FQGNSA. The V and J ends lost 0 bases and 1 base respectively, with 12 bases between them. CDR3 DNA: TGTGCCAGCAGCTTAGCCAGTCTTAGCACCCAAGAGACCCAGTACTTC. This sequence encodes CASSLASLSTQETQYF.

V gene TRBV5-1 combines with J gene TRBJ1-4, with D maybe TRBD1 (5 bases). With 4 bases removed from V and 5 bases from J, the gap between germline ends came to 12 bases. Germline V CDR1 and CDR2: SGHRS, YFSETQ. The CDR3 consists of 14 residues. This CDR3 reads CASSPGPRNEKLFF. For the CDR3, the DNA is TGCGCCAGCAGCCCGGGACCGAGAAATGAAAAACTGTTTTTT. The full variable domain, completed using reference TRBV5-1 and TRBJ1-4, is KAGVTQTPRYLIKTRGQQVTLSCSPISGHRSVSWYQQTPGQGLQFLFEYFSETQRNKGNFPGRFSGRQFSNSRSEMNVSTLELGDSALYLCASSPGPRNEKLFFGSGTQLSVL.

The V and J genes are TRBV27 and TRBJ2-6, with a weak D call TRBD1 (6 bases). The CDR3 length is 17 residues. Germline lookup yields CDR1 MNHEY and CDR2 SMNVEV (reference sequence). The V end lost 5 bases, the J end lost 1 base, and 15 bases lay between the germline ends. This chain's CDR3 is CASSLTPGVSGANVLTF. The CDR3 DNA follows: TGTGCCAGCAGTCTTACTCCAGGGGTATCTGGGGCCAACGTCCTGACTTTC. The full variable domain, completed using reference TRBV27 and TRBJ2-6, is EAQVTQNPRYLITVTGKKLTVTCSQNMNHEYMSWYRQDPGLGLRQIYYSMNVEVTDKGDVPEGYKVSRKEKRNFPLILESPSPNQTSLYFCASSLTPGVSGANVLTFGAGSRLTVL.

This clone was observed a single time. The V call is TRBV9, the J call TRBJ1-3; D gene unclear. This CDR3 is 15 amino acids long. V was shortened by 0 bases and J by 3 bases, with 10 bases between the two germline ends. CDR1 and CDR2 (germline): SGDLS, YYNGEE. The CDR3 coding sequence is TGTGCCAGCAGCGTAGGAACGCATGTTGGAAACACCATATATTTT. It translates to CASSVGTHVGNTIYF.